Below are 2 T cell receptor beta chains sequenced from a single sample in a study of OX40 agonist ivuxolimab in advanced cancers. TCRdb's table, derived via immunoSEQ multiplex PCR, lists solely in-frame clones and lacks some. The repertoire includes about 78,000 clones, roughly 84% of them detected once, and around 0.26% sits in the top ten. Material: CD4+ or CD8+ T cells sorted from blood, obtained in a trial of the OX40 agonist ivuxolimab. The receptors were sampled from an adult with an advanced solid tumor such as melanoma, head and neck, liver or kidney cancer.

V is TRBV4-3 and J is TRBJ2-2; 8 nucleotides align to TRBD2. The CDR3 covers 14 residues. Trimming at V came to 2 bases and at J to 7 bases, leaving 3 bases not matched to a gene. Looked up from germline, CDR1 is LGHNA and CDR2 is YSLEER. The CDR3 region is CASSQKSGGGELFF. The CDR3 bases are TGCGCCAGCAGCCAAAAAAGCGGGGGCGGGGAGCTGTTTTTT.

V is TRBV6-5 and J is TRBJ2-3, with D hard to call. Germline-derived CDR1 and CDR2 are MNHEY and SVGAGI. Trimming shortened V by 6 bases and J by 6 bases, and 10 bases separated the two germline ends. The CDR3 totals 12 residues. CDR3 nucleotide sequence: TGTGCCAGCAGCGGAAATTCGGATACGCAGTATTTT. It codes for CASSGNSDTQYF.